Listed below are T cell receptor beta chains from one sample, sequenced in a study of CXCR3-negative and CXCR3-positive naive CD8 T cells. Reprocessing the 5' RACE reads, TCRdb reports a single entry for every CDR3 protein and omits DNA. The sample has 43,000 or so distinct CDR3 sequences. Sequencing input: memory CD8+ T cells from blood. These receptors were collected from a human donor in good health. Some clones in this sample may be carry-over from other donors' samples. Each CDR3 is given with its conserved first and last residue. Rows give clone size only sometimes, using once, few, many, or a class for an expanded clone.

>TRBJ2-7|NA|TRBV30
CAWSEGRGSDEQYF
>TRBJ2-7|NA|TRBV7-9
CASSPAEGGYEQYF
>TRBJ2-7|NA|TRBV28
CASSSLRDRVNEQYF
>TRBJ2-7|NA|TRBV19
CASKTGGSYEQYF
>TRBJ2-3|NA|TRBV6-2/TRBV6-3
CASSYSIGPTDTQYF
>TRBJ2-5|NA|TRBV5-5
CASSRTSGGLETQYF
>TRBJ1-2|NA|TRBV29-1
CSVDRGGGYTF
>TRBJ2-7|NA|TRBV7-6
CASSSGTDSYEQYF
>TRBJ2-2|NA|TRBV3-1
CSSTSTGTGNTGELFF
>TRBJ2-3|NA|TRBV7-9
CASLVTADTQYF
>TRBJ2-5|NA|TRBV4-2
CASSQDRASASETQYF
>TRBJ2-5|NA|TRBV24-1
CATSDLVGTQYF
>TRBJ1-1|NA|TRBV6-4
CASSDSWQSEAFF
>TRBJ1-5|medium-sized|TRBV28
CASSFEGDYSNQPQHF
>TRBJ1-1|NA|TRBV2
CASSEANTEAFF
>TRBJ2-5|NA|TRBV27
CASSPGGGPAGTQYF
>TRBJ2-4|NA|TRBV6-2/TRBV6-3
CASSTEPGTRPTKNIQYF
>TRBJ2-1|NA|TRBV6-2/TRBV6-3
CASSRDENNEQFF
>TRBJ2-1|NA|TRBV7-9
CASSFVRENHYNEQFF
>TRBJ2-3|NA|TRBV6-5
CASSTDGDITDTQYF
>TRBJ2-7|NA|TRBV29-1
CSVVGLAGGYEQYF
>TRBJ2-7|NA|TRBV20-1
CSARSDYEQYF
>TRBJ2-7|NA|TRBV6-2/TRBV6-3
CASSYGDRATYEQYF
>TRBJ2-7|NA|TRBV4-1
CASSQAELAYEQYF
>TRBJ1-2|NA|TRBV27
CASSLGSSYGYTF
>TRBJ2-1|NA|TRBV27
CASSLMAGDAVQFF
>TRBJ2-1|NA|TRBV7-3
CASSQGLAGANEQFF
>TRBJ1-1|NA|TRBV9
CASTSPETVNTEAFF
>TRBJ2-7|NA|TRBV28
CASSLGGQGPVHHF
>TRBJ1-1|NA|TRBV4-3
CASTLTENTEAFF
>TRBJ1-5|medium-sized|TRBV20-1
CSGAGGNQPQHF
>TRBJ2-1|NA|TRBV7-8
CASSTGLAGDPEQFF
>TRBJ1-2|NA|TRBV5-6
CASRTGTALYGYTF
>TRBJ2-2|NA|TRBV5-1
CASSLWPGENTGELFF
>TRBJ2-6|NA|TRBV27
CASSSWTGGLGTSGSTGANVLTF
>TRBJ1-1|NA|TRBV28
CASSQMNTEAFF
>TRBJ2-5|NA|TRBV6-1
CASSEAAGGQETQYF
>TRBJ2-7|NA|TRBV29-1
CSVRGTDREPYEQYF
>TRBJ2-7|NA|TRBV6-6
CASSWDRVGIQYEQYF
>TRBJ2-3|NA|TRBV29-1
CSSRGISTDTQYF
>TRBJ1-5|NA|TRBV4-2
CASSLTGVGRNQPQHF
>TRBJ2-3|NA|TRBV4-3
CASSPGLDPDTQYF
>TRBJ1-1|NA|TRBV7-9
CASSLTNTEAFF
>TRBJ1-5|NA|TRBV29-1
CSVEEGYGNQPQHF
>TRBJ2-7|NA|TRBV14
CASSQGVTDLLRSYEQYF
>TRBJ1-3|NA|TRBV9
CASSGRGQSGGVKSGNTIYF
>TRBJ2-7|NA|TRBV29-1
CSVEEPEGVGQYF
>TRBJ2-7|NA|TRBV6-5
CASRGQGAYEQYF
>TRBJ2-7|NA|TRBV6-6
CASSPGGIHEQYF
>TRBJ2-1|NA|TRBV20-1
CSAATGGSSYNEQFF
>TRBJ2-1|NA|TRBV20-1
CSAFDRSSYNEQFF